The entry below describes one TCR beta chain. The CDR3 has 13 residues. V was cut by 5 bases and J by 1 base, with 8 bases left in between. CDR1 and CDR2 from the germline V gene are SGHNT and YENEEA. The sample comes from a study of blood T cell repertoires in COVID-19. About the research overall: Acute and convalescent COVID-19 specimens originated in the United States, Italy and Spain. Sample material is recorded as cDNA or gDNA derived from T cells, B-cell-depleted T cells, or PBMCs.

As handled by the study authors: Cell counts per sample came from amplifying reference gene primers. TCRdb keeps only in-frame clones here, not all; method: immunoSEQ multiplex PCR. The D gene and trimming were derived from the DNA, and the V and J assignments and clone size from that table. The data contain tens of thousands of clones, 80% to 90% of them singletons. The chain combines TRBV11-3 with TRBJ2-5, with a tentative D call TRBD2 (5 bases). This sequence originates from a woman aged 80 or older with active or convalescent COVID-19. The sequencing sample was made of peripheral blood. This chain's CDR3 is CASSVGIQETQYF. The CDR3 bases are TGTGCCAGCAGCGTCGGGATCCAAGAGACCCAGTACTTC.